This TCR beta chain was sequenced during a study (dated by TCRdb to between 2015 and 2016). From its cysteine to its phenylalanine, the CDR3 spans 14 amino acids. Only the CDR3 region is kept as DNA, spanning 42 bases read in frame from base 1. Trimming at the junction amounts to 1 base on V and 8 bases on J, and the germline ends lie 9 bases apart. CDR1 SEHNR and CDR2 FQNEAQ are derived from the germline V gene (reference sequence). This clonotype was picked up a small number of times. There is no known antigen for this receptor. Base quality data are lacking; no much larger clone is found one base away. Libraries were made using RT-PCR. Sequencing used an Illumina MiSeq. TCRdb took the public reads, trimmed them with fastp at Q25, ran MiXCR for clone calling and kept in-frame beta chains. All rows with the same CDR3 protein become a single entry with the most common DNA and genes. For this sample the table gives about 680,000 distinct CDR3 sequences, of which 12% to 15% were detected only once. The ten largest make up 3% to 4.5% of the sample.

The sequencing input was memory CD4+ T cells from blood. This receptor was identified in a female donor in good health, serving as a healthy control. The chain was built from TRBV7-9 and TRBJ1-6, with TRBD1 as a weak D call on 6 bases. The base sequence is TGTGCCAGCAGCTTAGATGGGGGCCATTCACCCCTCCACTTT. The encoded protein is CASSLDGGHSPLHF.